The 21 T cell receptor beta chains below all came from one sample that was sequenced in a study of cytomegalovirus exposure and HLA in healthy donors. Profiling relied on immunoSEQ multiplex PCR, and the TCRdb table lists in-frame clones only, not all of them. The sample consists of some 310,000 clones, 88% of them appearing once. Sequencing was carried out using PBMCs. These receptors all stem from a man aged 25-40 years in good health and CMV-seronegative.

This chain links TRBV7-9 with TRBJ1-5; D gene ambiguous. There are 14 residues in the CDR3. Trimming left V 5 bases short and J 5 bases short, with 13 bases between. Per the germline V gene, CDR1 is SEHNR and CDR2 is FQNEAQ (reference sequence). Here the CDR3 DNA reads TGTGCCAGCAGCATGGACTATTTGGATCAGCCCCAGCATTTT. This translates into CASSMDYLDQPQHF.

This chain connects TRBV19 to TRBJ2-4, with 16 nucleotides matching TRBD2. CDR3 size: 18 residues. The V segment lost 3 bases and the J segment 2 bases; nucleotides outside the gene matches: 4. Per germline, CDR1 LNHDA and CDR2 SQIVND (reference sequence). The CDR3 region is CASSIGTSGGESKNIQYF. The CDR3 coding sequence is TGTGCCAGTAGTATCGGGACTAGCGGGGGGGAGTCCAAAAACATTCAGTACTTC.

The rearrangement joins TRBV18 to TRBJ1-1; no reliable D call. The ends were cut back, 0 bases at V and 7 bases at J, with 15 bases in the middle. Germline CDR1 reads KGHSH; CDR2 reads LQKENI. This CDR3 is built from 15 residues. CDR3 DNA sequence: TGTGCCAGCTCACCACCGTGGCGAGGGAGCGGTGAAGCTTTCTTT. It encodes CASSPPWRGSGEAFF.

This chain joins TRBV5-6 and TRBJ2-5; D is possibly TRBD2 (5 bases). Looked up from germline, CDR1 is SGHDT and CDR2 is YYEEEE. V lost 0 bases, J lost 4 bases, and 10 bases lay in between. The CDR3 contains 14 residues. As DNA, the CDR3 is TGTGCCAGCAGCTTGGCGGTCCGGGGAGAGACCCAGTACTTC. The encoded protein is CASSLAVRGETQYF.

This chain joins TRBV19 and TRBJ2-7; the match to TRBD1 covers 8 bases. Germline values: CDR1 LNHDA, CDR2 SQIVND (reference sequence). CDR3 length equals 14 residues. Losses at the gene ends were 3 bases for V and 3 bases for J; bases not matched to a gene: 4. CDR3 protein: CASSIGGQVYEQYF. CDR3 nucleotide sequence: TGTGCCAGTAGTATCGGGGGACAGGTCTACGAGCAGTACTTC. Variable domain in full (rest from reference TRBV19 and TRBJ2-7): DGGITQSPKYLFRKEGQNVTLSCEQNLNHDAMYWYRQDPGQGLRLIYYSQIVNDFQKGDIAEGYSVSREKKESFPLTVTSAQKNPTAFYLCASSIGGQVYEQYFGPGTRLTVT.

The chain employs TRBV29-1 and TRBJ1-4; 10 bases align to TRBD1. The CDR3 spans 15 residues. Germline trimming cut 6 bases from V and 1 base from J; bases unmatched to any gene: 5. From germline, CDR1 is SQVTM and CDR2 ANQGSEA. CDR3 in amino acids: CSVTGTGVTNEKLFF. In DNA form, the CDR3 reads TGCAGCGTGACCGGGACAGGGGTAACTAATGAAAAACTGTTTTTT.

This clone showed up just once. This sample also contains other DNA sequences that code for the same CDR3. The chain has TRBV6-1 and TRBJ1-5; 9 positions match TRBD1. The CDR3 runs 15 residues. Germline CDR1 MNHNS, CDR2 SASEGT. V shed 6 bases and J 3 bases; nucleotides not matched to a gene: 6. The DNA for the CDR3 is TGTGCCAGCAGACAACAGGGGGCAATCAATCAGCCCCAGCATTTT. Translating gives CASRQQGAINQPQHF.

Concerning this clone itself: At the DNA level, this CDR3 is encoded by other sequences in the same sample as well. The rearrangement links TRBV19 to TRBJ1-2; the D gene is possibly TRBD1 (5 bases). Germline assignment: CDR1 LNHDA and CDR2 SQIVND (reference sequence). CDR3 length equals 13 residues. The V gene lost 3 bases and the J gene lost 2 bases, with 7 bases spanning the gap. CDR3 loop: CASSMGGNYGYTF. The CDR3 coding sequence is TGTGCCAGTAGTATGGGGGGGAACTATGGCTACACCTTC.

The table lists this clone with a few counts. The rearrangement links TRBV18 to TRBJ1-6, with 8 bases fitting TRBD1. Germline V gives CDR1 KGHSH, CDR2 LQKENI. This CDR3 has 14 residues. Trimming at V came to 2 bases and at J to 6 bases, leaving 0 bases not matched to a gene. CDR3 DNA: TGTGCCAGCTCACCAGACAGGGGTAATTCACCCCTCCACTTT. It codes for CASSPDRGNSPLHF. The entire variable domain, with the rest obtained from reference TRBV18 and TRBJ1-6, is as follows: NAGVMQNPRHLVRRRGQEARLRCSPMKGHSHVYWYRQLPEEGLKFMVYLQKENIIDESGMPKERFSAEFPKEGPSILRIQQVVRGDSAAYFCASSPDRGNSPLHFGNGTRLTVT.

This clone was recorded once. Additional DNA sequences in this sample encode the identical CDR3. The chain employs TRBV11-2 and TRBJ2-5; maybe TRBD1 (5 bases). Germline CDR1 SGHAT, CDR2 FQNNGV. The CDR3 sequence is 13 residues long. Trimming removed 5 bases from V and 2 bases from J, with 9 bases in between. CDR3 residues: CASSRDRQETQYF. As DNA, the CDR3 is TGTGCCAGCAGCCGAGACAGACAAGAGACCCAGTACTTC.

The chain carries TRBV18 and TRBJ1-1; the match to TRBD1 covers 7 bases. Germline V lookup: CDR1 KGHSH, CDR2 LQKENI. This CDR3 comprises 14 residues. V lost 3 bases and J lost 3; bases outside the gene matches: 4. The CDR3 region has the DNA TGTGCCAGCTCACCTCAGGGGGTAGACACTGAAGCTTTCTTT. This encodes CASSPQGVDTEAFF.

The J gene is TRBJ1-4, the V gene TRBV6-5, with a tentative D call TRBD1 (5 bases). Germline CDR1 reads MNHEY; CDR2 reads SVGAGI. The CDR3 sequence is 14 residues long. V shed 5 bases and J shed 8 bases, with 15 bases lying between them. CDR3 residues: CASSPGLRTEKLFF. The CDR3 bases are TGTGCCAGCAGTCCGGGACTTAGAACAGAAAAACTGTTTTTT.

CDR3 in amino acids: CAWSVSGGSPLHF. The CDR3, as DNA: TGTGCCTGGAGTGTCTCGGGAGGTTCACCCCTCCACTTT. The rearrangement uses TRBV30 and TRBJ1-6; D is unclear. Germline V CDR1 and CDR2: GTSNPN, SVGIG (reference sequence). Trimming cost V 0 bases and J 9 bases, with 9 bases left between them. The length of the CDR3 is 13 residues.

Concerning this clone itself: Other DNA sequences in the same sample also yield this CDR3. The chain links TRBV15 to TRBJ2-7; D perhaps matches TRBD1 (5 bases). Germline V lookup: CDR1 LNHNV, CDR2 YYDKDF (reference sequence). The CDR3 covers 14 residues. Trimming stripped 0 bases from V and 3 bases from J, with 9 bases between. CDR3 loop: CATSRDRGNYEQYF. In DNA, the CDR3 is TGTGCCACCAGCAGAGATAGGGGTAACTACGAGCAGTACTTC.

CDR3 sequence reads: CSVEHSPNTEAFF. The CDR3 DNA sequence: TGCAGCGTTGAACACAGCCCGAACACTGAAGCTTTCTTT. This rearrangement joins TRBV29-1 to TRBJ1-1; D ambiguous. The CDR3 totals 13 residues. Germline values: CDR1 SQVTM, CDR2 ANQGSEA. V dropped 2 bases and J dropped 1 base, with 8 bases sitting between them.

The J gene is TRBJ2-7, the V gene TRBV5-1; the match to TRBD1 covers 12 bases. J was trimmed by 6 bases and V by 0 bases; bases with no gene match: 4. There are 15 residues in the CDR3. The germline V gene encodes CDR1 SGHRS and CDR2 YFSETQ. The DNA of the CDR3 is TGCGCCAGCAGCTTGGCCGGGACAGGGGGCGCCGAGCAGTACTTC. Its protein product is CASSLAGTGGAEQYF.

In this sample, this clone turned up many times. The J gene is TRBJ2-2, the V gene TRBV6-4; D might be TRBD1 (6 bases). With 4 bases removed from V and 3 bases from J, the gap between germline ends came to 9 bases. The CDR3 is 14 residues long. CDR1 and CDR2 (germline): MRHNA, SNTAGT. CDR3 residues: CASSGDTHTGELFF. CDR3 DNA sequence: TGTGCCAGCAGTGGGGACACCCACACCGGGGAGCTGTTTTTT.

The chain joins TRBV27 to TRBJ2-2, with TRBD2 matching over 13 bases. Germline V lookup: CDR1 MNHEY, CDR2 SMNVEV (reference sequence). The CDR3 totals 19 residues. The V segment lost 5 bases and the J segment 5 bases; nucleotides outside the gene matches: 14. Here the CDR3 reads CASSTMALGLAGRTGELFF. The CDR3 DNA sequence: TGTGCCAGCAGTACCATGGCTTTGGGACTAGCGGGGCGAACCGGGGAGCTGTTTTTT.

The chain recombines TRBV6-1 with TRBJ1-2, with 9 nucleotides matching TRBD1. The CDR3 covers 16 residues. Germline CDR1 reads MNHNS; CDR2 reads SASEGT. J was trimmed by 7 bases and V by 3 bases; bases with no gene match: 12. Written as DNA, the CDR3 is TGTGCCAGCAGTGATGCTCTGTACAGGGGGCCTACTGGCTACACCTTC. Its protein is CASSDALYRGPTGYTF.

This clone came up once. The gene calls are TRBV5-6 and TRBJ1-4; possible D gene TRBD1, 6 bases. The CDR3 sequence is 15 residues long. The ends were cut back, 1 base at V and 8 bases at J, with 15 bases in the middle. Germline CDR1 SGHDT, CDR2 YYEEEE. The CDR3 sequence: CASSLLPGVGEKLFF. In DNA, the CDR3 is TGTGCCAGCAGCTTGTTACCAGGGGTCGGCGAAAAACTGTTTTTT. Full variable domain (rest looked up from reference TRBV5-6 and TRBJ1-4): DAGVTQSPTHLIKTRGQQVTLRCSPKSGHDTVSWYQQALGQGPQFIFQYYEEEERQRGNFPDRFSGHQFPNYSSELNVNALLLGDSALYLCASSLLPGVGEKLFFGSGTQLSVL.

The chain uses TRBV9 and TRBJ1-1; 9 bases fit TRBD1. This CDR3 region has 16 residues. Germline loops: CDR1 SGDLS, CDR2 YYNGEE. V was pared by 3 bases and J by 0 bases, with 6 bases of the junction left unmatched. The CDR3, as DNA: TGTGCCAGCAGCGCGGGACAGGGACTCATGAACACTGAAGCTTTCTTT. Its translation is CASSAGQGLMNTEAFF.